This entry lists 24 T cell receptor beta chains sequenced from one sample in a study of cytomegalovirus exposure and HLA in healthy donors (dated by TCRdb to about 2017). Library preparation used the immunoSEQ multiplex PCR assay. The multiplex PCR relied on a mix of 60 forward primers for TCR Vbeta segments and 13 reverse primers for TCR Jbeta segments. Sourced from immuneACCESS, this table was stored by TCRdb with only in-frame sequences that have V and J called. A share of the clones is absent; for the studies checked, an unresolved V gene accounts for under half, and the remainder has no known explanation. The sample table lists around 210,000 clones, approximately 81% of them with a count of one. The biggest ten clones account for about 0.25% of the sample. The source material was PBMCs. These receptor sequences come from a girl aged 2 to 9 in good health and CMV-seronegative.

V is TRBV19 and J is TRBJ1-2; D unclear. V gave up 5 bases and J gave up 1 base, with 14 bases separating them. This CDR3 region has 15 residues. Germline CDR1 is LNHDA and CDR2 is SQIVND (reference sequence). CDR3 sequence: CASSFPRRGNYGYTF. CDR3 DNA sequence: TGTGCCAGTAGTTTCCCCCGCCGGGGTAACTATGGCTACACCTTC.

The rearrangement joins TRBV9 to TRBJ2-5, with 9 bases fitting TRBD2. Trimming removed 2 bases from V and 2 bases from J; junction bases left unmatched: 7. CDR3 length: 16 residues. Germline V gene lookup returns CDR1 SGDLS and CDR2 YYNGEE. CDR3 sequence: CASSVGTSKVQETQYF. CDR3 in DNA: TGTGCCAGCAGCGTGGGGACTAGCAAGGTTCAAGAGACCCAGTACTTC.

This clone was observed a single time. This chain uses TRBV19 with TRBJ1-1; the match to TRBD1 covers 7 bases. V lost 5 bases, J lost 5 bases, and 14 bases stayed unmatched. From germline, CDR1 is LNHDA and CDR2 SQIVND (reference sequence). CDR3 length equals 16 residues. The CDR3 loop reads CASSAQSTGVVTEAFF. CDR3 nucleotides: TGTGCCAGTAGTGCACAGTCAACAGGGGTTGTTACTGAAGCTTTCTTT.

This chain links TRBV11-2 with TRBJ1-1; D gene ambiguous. The CDR3 has 12 residues. Germline V lookup: CDR1 SGHAT, CDR2 FQNNGV. V was clipped by 4 bases and J by 4 bases, with 7 bases between them. The CDR3 sequence is CASSYFATEAFF. The CDR3 nucleotides read TGTGCCAGCAGCTACTTTGCCACTGAAGCTTTCTTT.

J is TRBJ2-1 and V is TRBV4-1; 7 bases map to TRBD2. V shed 5 bases and J 8 bases; nucleotides not matched to a gene: 6. The CDR3 is 13 amino acids. CDR1 and CDR2 (germline): MGHRA, YSYEKL. CDR3 amino acids: CASSGRAGYEQFF. The CDR3 DNA sequence: TGCGCCAGCAGCGGGAGGGCCGGGTATGAGCAGTTCTTC.

The chain joins TRBV7-9 to TRBJ1-2; D may be TRBD1 (6 bases). The V end lost 4 bases, the J end lost 8 bases, and 14 bases lay between the germline ends. In germline, CDR1 is SEHNR, CDR2 FQNEAQ (reference sequence). The CDR3 runs 13 residues. The CDR3: CASSSGGAAGYTF. As DNA, the CDR3 is TGTGCCAGCAGCTCGGGGGGCGCTGCCGGCTACACCTTC.

This chain joins TRBV6-1 and TRBJ2-3; tentatively, D is TRBD2 (6 bases). The CDR3 has 17 residues. V was cut by 4 bases and J by 4 bases, with 21 bases left in between. Looked up from germline, CDR1 is MNHNS and CDR2 is SASEGT. CDR3 in DNA: TGTGCCAGCAGTGCGGGGACTGGCCCGCCTAGGGCAGATACGCAGTATTTT. It is translated as CASSAGTGPPRADTQYF.

The chain joins TRBV6-1 to TRBJ1-1; 7 bases fit TRBD1. J lost 4 bases, V lost 4 bases, and 3 bases had no gene match. Germline V gives CDR1 MNHNS, CDR2 SASEGT. The CDR3 length is 13 residues. As DNA, the CDR3 is TGTGCCAGCAGTGTGGCAGGGGGCACTGAAGCTTTCTTT. Protein product: CASSVAGGTEAFF.

DNA for the CDR3: TGTGCCGTACGAACCGGGACTAGCGGGACCAATGAGCAGTTCTTC. This encodes CAVRTGTSGTNEQFF. The genes are TRBV6-5 and TRBJ2-1, with 13 bases identical to TRBD2. There are 15 residues in the CDR3. From germline, CDR1 is MNHEY and CDR2 SVGAGI. Germline trimming cut 11 bases from V and 6 bases from J; bases unmatched to any gene: 10.

This clone has just a few counts. The genes are TRBV5-4 and TRBJ2-3, with a possible D match to TRBD2 (6 bases). V lost 0 bases and J 2 bases, leaving 13 bases between the germline ends. The CDR3 extends over 16 amino acids. Germline lookup yields CDR1 SGHNT and CDR2 YYREEE (reference sequence). The CDR3 protein is CASSLALAQNTDTQYF. DNA of the CDR3: TGTGCCAGCAGCTTGGCCCTAGCGCAAAACACAGATACGCAGTATTTT.

The CDR3 sequence is CASSLASTYAKNIQYF. The CDR3 nucleotides are TGCGCCAGCAGCTTGGCCTCTACTTATGCCAAAAACATTCAGTACTTC. The chain links TRBV5-1 to TRBJ2-4; no clear D. The V end was cut by 0 bases, the J end by 1 base, with 11 bases between. Per germline, CDR1 SGHRS and CDR2 YFSETQ. The CDR3 has 16 residues. Combining the CDR3 with reference TRBV5-1 and TRBJ2-4 gives the whole variable domain KAGVTQTPRYLIKTRGQQVTLSCSPISGHRSVSWYQQTPGQGLQFLFEYFSETQRNKGNFPGRFSGRQFSNSRSEMNVSTLELGDSALYLCASSLASTYAKNIQYFGAGTRLSVL.

This chain uses TRBV15 with TRBJ2-2; no reliable D call. V lost 0 bases, J lost 2 bases, and 7 bases lay in between. Per the germline V gene, CDR1 is LNHNV and CDR2 is YYDKDF (reference sequence). CDR3 size: 15 residues. CDR3: CATSREKLNTGELFF. CDR3 DNA: TGTGCCACCAGCAGAGAAAAACTCAACACCGGGGAGCTGTTTTTT.

The V call is TRBV12-1, the J call TRBJ2-4; the table names TRBD1, a call not compared with the DNA. TRBV12-1 is flagged as a pseudogene. CDR3 length: 19 residues. The CDR3 bases are TGTGCCAGCAGCTTTGTGGTATCCACAAACGGTGGGGCAAGGTACATTCAGTACTTC. This codes for CASSFVVSTNGGARYIQYF.

CDR3 in DNA: TGTGCCAGCAGTTATAACCCACTCAATCAGCCCCAGCATTTT. Translation: CASSYNPLNQPQHF. V is TRBV7-2 and J is TRBJ1-5, with D hard to call. With 6 bases removed from V and 3 bases from J, the gap between germline ends came to 12 bases. CDR1 and CDR2 from the germline V gene are SGHTA and FQGNSA. CDR3 length: 14 amino acids.

This clone showed up just a few times. The chain carries TRBV19 and TRBJ2-2; 7 bases map to TRBD1. The germline CDR1 and CDR2 sequences are LNHDA and SQIVND (reference sequence). The CDR3 is 14 residues long. The trim removed 7 bases at V and 5 bases at J, leaving 7 bases unmatched. CDR3 bases: TGTGCCAGTACCACGGGACAGATAACCGGGGAGCTGTTTTTT. Its protein is CASTTGQITGELFF.

The V call is TRBV19, the J call TRBJ1-5; D not certain. The V end lost 3 bases, the J end lost 4 bases, and 10 bases lay between the germline ends. CDR3 size: 14 residues. In germline, CDR1 is LNHDA, CDR2 SQIVND (reference sequence). DNA of the CDR3: TGTGCCAGTAGTATTCTAGGCGGGAATCAGCCCCAGCATTTT. Encoded protein: CASSILGGNQPQHF.

The chain uses TRBV2 and TRBJ1-2; 11 positions agree with TRBD1. The V gene end was trimmed by 8 bases and the J gene end by 5 bases; junction bases not matched to a gene: 4. The CDR3 runs to 13 residues. Looked up from germline, CDR1 is SNHLY and CDR2 is FYNNEI. This chain's CDR3 is CASVGTGGYGYTF. The CDR3 nucleotides are TGTGCCAGCGTAGGGACAGGGGGTTATGGCTACACCTTC. Combining the CDR3 with reference TRBV2 and TRBJ1-2 gives the whole variable domain EPEVTQTPSHQVTQMGQEVILRCVPISNHLYFYWYRQILGQKVEFLVSFYNNEISEKSEIFDDQFSVERPDGSNFTLKIRSTKLEDSAMYFCASVGTGGYGYTFGSGTRLTVV.

Turning to this clone: The junction and the germline gene differ at one end; a read error may be behind it. The rearrangement uses TRBV29-1 and TRBJ2-7; 10 nucleotides align to TRBD1. CDR1 and CDR2 (germline): SQVTM, ANQGSEA. This CDR3 has 14 residues. CDR3 protein: CSVEGTGASYEQYF. Written as DNA, the CDR3 is TGCAGCGTCGAAGGGACAGGGGCTTCCTACGAGCAGTACTTC.

V is TRBV7-3 and J is TRBJ1-1; TRBD1 aligns across 8 bases. The CDR3 has 14 amino acids. The germline CDR1 and CDR2 sequences are SGHTA and FQGTGA. With 6 bases clipped from V and 4 bases from J, the junction kept 7 bases outside the gene matches. The CDR3 region is CASSPTGGGTEAFF. CDR3 DNA sequence: TGTGCCAGCAGTCCCACAGGGGGAGGCACTGAAGCTTTCTTT. The full variable domain, its missing parts supplied by reference TRBV7-3 and TRBJ1-1, is GAGVSQTPSNKVTEKGKYVELRCDPISGHTALYWYRQSLGQGPEFLIYFQGTGAADDSGLPNDRFFAVRPEGSVSTLKIQRTERGDSAVYLCASSPTGGGTEAFFGQGTRLTVV.

The rearrangement links TRBV5-3 to TRBJ1-3; D is unresolved. TRBV5-3 has ORF status, its function being uncertain. This CDR3 is 14 amino acids long. Deletions cut 0 bases from V and 2 bases from J, with 6 bases between. CDR3 residues: CARSLDLAGNTIYF. The CDR3 DNA reads TGTGCCAGAAGCTTGGATCTCGCTGGAAACACCATATATTTT.

V usage is TRBV6-1 and J usage is TRBJ2-5; no definite D call. Germline V gene sequence: CDR1 MNHNS, CDR2 SASEGT. Trimming pared 5 bases from V and 2 bases from J, leaving 3 bases between. This CDR3 contains 11 residues. CDR3: CASSSQETQYF. CDR3 DNA sequence: TGTGCCAGCAGTTCTCAAGAGACCCAGTACTTC.

This rearrangement joins TRBV7-2 to TRBJ2-7; D not certain. The V gene's germline CDR1 is SGHTA and CDR2 FQGNSA. The CDR3 sequence is 15 residues long. V lost 0 bases, J lost 0 bases, and 9 bases lay in between. CDR3 sequence reads: CASSLAAGSSYEQYF. DNA for the CDR3: TGTGCCAGCAGCTTAGCCGCAGGAAGCTCCTACGAGCAGTACTTC.

The rearrangement links TRBV27 to TRBJ2-1; 12 bases line up with TRBD2. The ends lost 5 bases at V and 6 bases at J; junction bases unmatched: 11. The CDR3 has 17 amino acids. Germline V gene sequence: CDR1 MNHEY, CDR2 SMNVEV (reference sequence). In DNA, the CDR3 is TGTGCCAGCAGTCCGAAATCTAGCGGGAGGGCCCTCAATGAGCAGTTCTTC. It yields the protein CASSPKSSGRALNEQFF.

J is TRBJ2-2 and V is TRBV11-2; 14 nucleotides line up with TRBD2. The CDR3 contains 15 residues. Germline V CDR1 and CDR2: SGHAT, FQNNGV. The V gene end was trimmed by 7 bases and the J gene end by 6 bases; junction bases not matched to a gene: 4. Here the CDR3 reads CASTRLAGGPGELFF. DNA for the CDR3: TGTGCCAGCACCAGACTAGCGGGAGGGCCCGGGGAGCTGTTTTTT.